Below, 17 T cell receptor beta chains from the same sample are listed, as sequenced in a study of response to subunit inactivated influenza vaccine (dated by TCRdb to 2016 to 2019). Libraries came from RT-PCR. The data were produced on an Illumina HiSeq 2500. The public sequencing data were trimmed at Q25 with fastp and processed into clonotypes with MiXCR by TCRdb, which kept only in-frame beta chains. Rows merge per CDR3 protein into single entries with the most common DNA and genes. Within this sample are about 540,000 distinct CDR3 sequences, with less than 25% of them counted one time only. The top ten hold 2.5% to 3.5% of the sample. This sample also appeared in a second study, on T cells expressing NK-cell markers. As the second paper documents: TCR beta cDNA libraries were prepared using 5'RACE template switching, which introduced a universal primer site and unique molecular identifiers.

The material sequenced was CD4+ T cells sorted from PBMCs, taken 12 days after vaccination. These receptors all come from a man aged 45 to 65 who received an inactivated influenza vaccine. Donor details come from another sample of the same person, matched by shared clones.

CDR3 region: CASSSPGGRLNTEAFF. Here the CDR3 DNA reads TGTGCCAGCAGCTCACCAGGGGGGAGATTGAACACTGAAGCTTTCTTT. This rearrangement joins TRBV7-9 to TRBJ1-1; TRBD1 aligns across 7 bases. This CDR3 spans 16 amino acids. Germline loops: CDR1 SEHNR, CDR2 FQNEAQ (reference sequence). With V trimmed by 4 bases and J by 0 bases, 8 bases remained unmatched. Full variable domain (remainder filled in from reference TRBV7-9 and TRBJ1-1): DTGVSQNPRHKITKRGQNVTFRCDPISEHNRLYWYRQTLGQGPEFLTYFQNEAQLEKSRLLSDRFSAERPKGSFSTLEIQRTEQGDSAMYLCASSSPGGRLNTEAFFGQGTRLTVV.

This chain joins TRBV4-1 and TRBJ2-5; 8 nucleotides align to TRBD1. CDR1 and CDR2 from the germline V gene are MGHRA and YSYEKL. The CDR3 has 14 residues. Trimming cost V 8 bases and J 3 bases; bases outside gene matches: 8. The CDR3 bases are TGCGCCAGCGGCCCGACAGGGGACAAAGAGACCCAGTACTTC. It codes for CASGPTGDKETQYF.

The V call is TRBV29-1, the J call TRBJ2-5; D is possibly TRBD1 or TRBD2 (8 bases each). Trimming pared 6 bases from V and 8 bases from J, leaving 22 bases between. Germline CDR1 SQVTM, CDR2 ANQGSEA. The length of the CDR3 is 14 residues. CDR3: CSVHGGGTGNTQYF. CDR3 nucleotide sequence: TGCAGCGTGCACGGGGGGGGGACAGGCAATACCCAGTACTTC. The full variable domain, in which reference TRBV29-1 and TRBJ2-5 provide the parts outside the CDR3, is SAVISQKPSRDICQRGTSLTIQCQVDSQVTMMFWYRQQPGQSLTLIATANQGSEATYESGFVIDKFPISRPNLTFSTLTVSNMSPEDSSIYLCSVHGGGTGNTQYFGPGTRLLVL.

This clonotype was observed a handful of times. The chain combines TRBV6-5 with TRBJ2-3; the D gene is possibly TRBD2 (6 bases). Trimming shortened V by 0 bases and J by 0 bases, and 16 bases separated the two germline ends. Germline-derived CDR1 and CDR2 are MNHEY and SVGAGI. CDR3 length: 18 amino acids. The CDR3 is CASSYSSQAGLSTDTQYF. CDR3 DNA: TGTGCCAGCAGTTACTCTTCGCAGGCGGGACTCAGCACAGATACGCAGTATTTT.

This clonotype was counted between two and nine times. The chain employs TRBV20-1 and TRBJ1-6; 10 bases agree with TRBD1. The V gene end was trimmed by 4 bases and the J gene end by 9 bases; junction bases not matched to a gene: 9. CDR3 length: 15 residues. CDR1 DFQATT and CDR2 SNEGSKA come from the germline V gene (reference sequence). Here the CDR3 DNA reads TGCAGTGCTACCGGGACAGGGGCCTTATCTTCACCCCTCCACTTT. This translates into CSATGTGALSSPLHF.

This clonotype showed up just a few times. The chain has TRBV28 and TRBJ1-5; no reliable D call. The CDR3 totals 16 residues. The germline gives CDR1 MDHEN, CDR2 SYDVKM. Trimming removed 5 bases at V and 2 bases at J, with 16 bases between. The chain's CDR3 is CASSLAGGEGNQPQHF. In DNA, the CDR3 is TGTGCCAGCAGTCTCGCGGGTGGGGAGGGCAATCAGCCCCAGCATTTT.

In its sample, this clonotype was seen a few times. The rearrangement joins TRBV12-3 or TRBV12-4 to TRBJ1-1; D gene unclear. The CDR3 extends over 13 amino acids. The V gene lost 6 bases and the J gene lost 4 bases, with 12 bases spanning the gap. The CDR3 DNA sequence: TGTGCCAGCAGCATCCTGCGGAGCACTGAAGCTTTCTTT. Encoded protein: CASSILRSTEAFF.

The table lists this clonotype with a few counts. This sequence joins TRBV7-2 and TRBJ1-1; the D gene is possibly TRBD1 (5 bases). The V gene's germline CDR1 is SGHTA and CDR2 FQGNSA. CDR3 length: 15 residues. Between the trimmed V and J ends, which lost 4 bases and 1 base, there was a span of 13 bases. CDR3: CASSSKGVRNTEAFF. The CDR3 DNA reads TGTGCCAGCAGCTCGAAAGGGGTCAGGAACACTGAAGCTTTCTTT.

The CDR3 spells CSARDYVRSSTDTQYF. The DNA for the CDR3 is TGCAGTGCTAGAGACTATGTACGATCTAGCACAGATACGCAGTATTTT. This chain connects TRBV20-1 to TRBJ2-3, with unresolved D. V was shortened by 0 bases and J by 0 bases, with 13 bases between the two germline ends. CDR1 is DFQATT, CDR2 SNEGSKA, per germline (reference sequence). The CDR3 spans 16 residues.

The V gene is TRBV5-1, the J gene TRBJ2-1; D might be TRBD2 (5 bases). The CDR3 runs to 16 residues. CDR1 is SGHRS and CDR2 is YFSETQ in the germline V gene. V shed 0 bases and J shed 0 bases, with 10 bases lying between them. As DNA, the CDR3 is TGCGCCAGCAGCTTGGATTCCAGCGGCTCCTACAATGAGCAGTTCTTC. It yields the protein CASSLDSSGSYNEQFF.

The V and J genes are TRBV28 and TRBJ2-3; TRBD2 aligns across 11 bases. Looked up from germline, CDR1 is MDHEN and CDR2 is SYDVKM. The V gene end was trimmed by 6 bases and the J gene end by 3 bases; junction bases not matched to a gene: 2. The CDR3 length is 14 residues. CDR3 in amino acids: CASRASGRTDTQYF. CDR3 bases: TGTGCCAGCAGGGCTAGCGGGAGGACAGATACGCAGTATTTT.

This clonotype occurred a few times. The DNA of the CDR3 is TGCAGTGCCGACTCCGGGACAGGTCCCGGGGAGCTGTTTTTT. It specifies CSADSGTGPGELFF. V usage is TRBV20-1 and J usage is TRBJ2-2; 8 nucleotides align to TRBD1. The CDR3 runs to 14 residues. The germline V gene encodes CDR1 DFQATT and CDR2 SNEGSKA (reference sequence). Losses at the gene ends were 6 bases for V and 6 bases for J; bases not matched to a gene: 9.

The chain links TRBV5-4 to TRBJ2-1; either TRBD1 or TRBD2 may fit D (6 bases each). Germline CDR1 reads SGHNT; CDR2 reads YYREEE (reference sequence). V was pared by 0 bases and J by 5 bases, with 15 bases between. CDR3 length equals 16 residues. The CDR3 is CASSLGMPGANNEQFF. The DNA for the CDR3 is TGTGCCAGCAGCTTGGGGATGCCGGGGGCGAACAATGAGCAGTTCTTC.

The chain employs TRBV20-1 and TRBJ2-5; a possible D gene is TRBD2 (6 bases). CDR3 size: 14 residues. V shed 0 bases and J shed 2 bases, with 10 bases lying between them. Germline lookup yields CDR1 DFQATT and CDR2 SNEGSKA (reference sequence). DNA of the CDR3: TGCAGTGCTAGAGACGGGGGTCTTCAAGAGACCCAGTACTTC. It is translated as CSARDGGLQETQYF.

This chain joins TRBV19 and TRBJ2-1; tentatively, D is TRBD2 (5 bases). V was pared by 2 bases and J by 3 bases, with 14 bases between. CDR1 LNHDA and CDR2 SQIVND come from the germline V gene (reference sequence). CDR3 length: 16 residues. This CDR3 is CASSITGGQVYNEQFF. CDR3 sequence (DNA): TGTGCCAGTAGTATAACGGGCGGGCAGGTCTACAATGAGCAGTTCTTC. Filled out from reference TRBV19 and TRBJ2-1, the complete variable domain reads DGGITQSPKYLFRKEGQNVTLSCEQNLNHDAMYWYRQDPGQGLRLIYYSQIVNDFQKGDIAEGYSVSREKKESFPLTVTSAQKNPTAFYLCASSITGGQVYNEQFFGPGTRLTVL.

V gene TRBV5-6 combines with J gene TRBJ2-1; 13 positions match TRBD2. The CDR3 runs to 16 residues. The junction had 5 bases not matched to a gene; V was cut back by 0 bases and J by 8 bases. CDR1 is SGHDT, CDR2 YYEEEE, per germline. CDR3 amino acids: CASSLALGTSGDEQFF. In nucleotides, the CDR3 is TGTGCCAGCAGCTTGGCCCTTGGGACTAGCGGGGATGAGCAGTTCTTC.

J is TRBJ1-5 and V is TRBV28; D not resolved. The CDR3 covers 14 residues. V was pared by 3 bases and J by 3 bases, with 9 bases between. Germline-derived CDR1 and CDR2 are MDHEN and SYDVKM. CDR3 protein: CASSFGGYNQPQHF. The CDR3 DNA sequence: TGTGCCAGCAGTTTCGGCGGATACAATCAGCCCCAGCATTTT.